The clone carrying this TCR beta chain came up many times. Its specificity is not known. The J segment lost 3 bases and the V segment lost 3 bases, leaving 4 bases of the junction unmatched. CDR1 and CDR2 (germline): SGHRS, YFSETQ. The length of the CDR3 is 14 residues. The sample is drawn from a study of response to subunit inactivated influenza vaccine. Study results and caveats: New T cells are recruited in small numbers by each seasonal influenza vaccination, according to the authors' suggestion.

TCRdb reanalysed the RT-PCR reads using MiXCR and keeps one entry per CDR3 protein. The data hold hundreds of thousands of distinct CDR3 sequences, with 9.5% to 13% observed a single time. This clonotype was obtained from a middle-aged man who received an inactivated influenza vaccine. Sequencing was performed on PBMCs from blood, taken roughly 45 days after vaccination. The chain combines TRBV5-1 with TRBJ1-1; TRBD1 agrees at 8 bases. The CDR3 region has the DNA TGCGCCAGCAGCTCGGGACAGGTTTACACTGAAGCTTTCTTT. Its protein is CASSSGQVYTEAFF.